This T cell receptor (beta chain) is drawn from a study of cytomegalovirus exposure and HLA in healthy donors. This clone was counted a single time. The antigen is unknown. Notes on the study in general: When presence/absence was analysed, sequencing depth was taken to be roughly uniform across donors. Donor immune exposure was known only as CMV serostatus. The study recorded 150 to 200 TCR beta chains that were cytomegalovirus-associated. TCR beta V- and J-gene trimming was later associated with a missense DCLRE1C variant.

V gave up 2 bases and J gave up 6 bases; unmatched junction bases: 14. CDR1 is SNHLY and CDR2 is FYNNEI in the germline V gene. The CDR3 runs 17 residues. PCR was performed using 60 Vbeta and 13 Jbeta primers. Data came from immunoSEQ multiplex PCR; TCRdb stores just in-frame clones and leaves some out. This sample has around 190,000 clones, with roughly 80% found just once. The receptor was derived from a woman aged 30 to 39 in good health and CMV-seropositive. The chain joins TRBV2 to TRBJ2-3; 7 nucleotides line up with TRBD2. Sequenced sample: PBMCs. CDR3 coding DNA: TGTGCCAGCAGTGAAAATCCTCAAGGACTAGGGGAGGATACGCAGTATTTT. Translated: CASSENPQGLGEDTQYF.